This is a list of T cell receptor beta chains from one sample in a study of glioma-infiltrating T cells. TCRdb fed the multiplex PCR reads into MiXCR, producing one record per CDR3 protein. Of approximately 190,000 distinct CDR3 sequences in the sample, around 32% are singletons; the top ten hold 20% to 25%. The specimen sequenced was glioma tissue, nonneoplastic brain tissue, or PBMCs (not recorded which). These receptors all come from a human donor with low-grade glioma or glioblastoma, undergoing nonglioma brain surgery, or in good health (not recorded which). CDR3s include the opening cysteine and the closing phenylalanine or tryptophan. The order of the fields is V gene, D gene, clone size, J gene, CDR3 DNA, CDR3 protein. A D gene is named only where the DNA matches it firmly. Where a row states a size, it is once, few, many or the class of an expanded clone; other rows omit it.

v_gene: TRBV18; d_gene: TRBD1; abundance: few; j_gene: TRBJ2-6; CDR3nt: TGTGCCAGCGCCTACAGGGGGCAAGGGGCCAACGTCCTGACTTTC; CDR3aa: CASAYRGQGANVLTF
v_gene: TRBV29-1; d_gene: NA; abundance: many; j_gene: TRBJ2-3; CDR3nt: TGCAGCTCCCGGGAGCTTGGAGATACGCAGTATTTT; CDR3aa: CSSRELGDTQYF
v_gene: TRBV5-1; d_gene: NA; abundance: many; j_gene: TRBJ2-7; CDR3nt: TGCGCCAGCAGCCAAGGATATTACGAGCAGTACTTC; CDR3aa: CASSQGYYEQYF
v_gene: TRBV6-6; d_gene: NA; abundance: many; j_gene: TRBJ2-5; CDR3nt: TGTGCCAGCAGTTACGGGACAATGTCTGGAGAGACCCAGTACTTC; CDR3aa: CASSYGTMSGETQYF
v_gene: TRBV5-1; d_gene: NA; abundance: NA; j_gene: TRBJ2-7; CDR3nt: TGCGCCAGCAGCCAGCTTGGATACGAGCAGTACTTC; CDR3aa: CASSQLGYEQYF
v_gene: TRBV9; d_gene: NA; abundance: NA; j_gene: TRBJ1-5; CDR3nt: TGTGCCAGCAGCGCGACAGGAGTTAATCAGCCCCAGCATTTT; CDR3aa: CASSATGVNQPQHF
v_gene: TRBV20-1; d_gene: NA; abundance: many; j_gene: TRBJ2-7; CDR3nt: TGCAGTGCTCAGCCCGGAGACTCCTACGAGCAGTACTTC; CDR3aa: CSAQPGDSYEQYF
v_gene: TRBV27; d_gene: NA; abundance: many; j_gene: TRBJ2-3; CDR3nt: TGTGCCAGCAGTCCGGGACGGCTAAACACAGATACGCAGTATTTT; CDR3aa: CASSPGRLNTDTQYF
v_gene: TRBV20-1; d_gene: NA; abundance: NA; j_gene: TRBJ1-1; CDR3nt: TGCAGTGCCCCACGGGGGACGAACTTTGAAGATTTCTTT; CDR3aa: CSAPRGTNFEDFF
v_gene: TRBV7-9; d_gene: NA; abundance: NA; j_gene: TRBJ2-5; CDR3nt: TGTGCCAGCAGCTTACGGGACCAGGGTTTGCGGGCCATATCGGAGACCCAGTACTTC; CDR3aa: CASSLRDQGLRAISETQYF
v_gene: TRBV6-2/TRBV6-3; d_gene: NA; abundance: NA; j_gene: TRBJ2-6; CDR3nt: TGTGCCAGCAGTCGGATAGGTTACTCTGGGGCCAACGTCCTGACTTTT; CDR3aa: CASSRIGYSGANVLTF
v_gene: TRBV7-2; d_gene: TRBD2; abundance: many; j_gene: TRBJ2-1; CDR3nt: TGTGCCAGCAGCCGCCCTAATGCGGGAGTACTATTTGAGCAGTTCTTC; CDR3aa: CASSRPNAGVLFEQFF
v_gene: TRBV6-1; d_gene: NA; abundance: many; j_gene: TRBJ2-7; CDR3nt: TGTGCCAGCAGTAGTAGCGGCGGGATCTACGAGCAGTACTTC; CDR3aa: CASSSSGGIYEQYF
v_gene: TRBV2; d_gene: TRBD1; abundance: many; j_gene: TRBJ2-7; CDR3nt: TGTGCCAGCAAACAGGGGGGAACCTACGAGCAGTACTTC; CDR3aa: CASKQGGTYEQYF
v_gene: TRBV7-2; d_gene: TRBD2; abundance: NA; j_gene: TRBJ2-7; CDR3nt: TGTGCCAGCAGCTTAGGGTCCGCTAGCGGGCCGATCTCCTACGAGCAGTACTTC; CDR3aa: CASSLGSASGPISYEQYF
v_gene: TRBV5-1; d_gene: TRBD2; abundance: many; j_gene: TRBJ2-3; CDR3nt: TGCGCCAGCAGCGCGGGAGGAGTCACAGATACGCAGTATTTT; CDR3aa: CASSAGGVTDTQYF
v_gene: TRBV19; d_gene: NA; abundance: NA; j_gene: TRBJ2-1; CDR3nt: TGTGCCAGTAGTATACAAGCGTTCTCCTACAATGAGCAGTTCTTC; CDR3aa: CASSIQAFSYNEQFF
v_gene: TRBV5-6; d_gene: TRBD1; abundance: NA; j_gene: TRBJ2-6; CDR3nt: TGTGCCAGCAGCCTACGACAGAGGGGACAGAGCTCTGGGGCCAACGTCCTGACTTTC; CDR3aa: CASSLRQRGQSSGANVLTF
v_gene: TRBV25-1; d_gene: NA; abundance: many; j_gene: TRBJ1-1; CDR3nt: TGTGCCAGCAGTGAAGTGTTGGCAAACGCTGAAGCTTTCTTT; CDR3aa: CASSEVLANAEAFF
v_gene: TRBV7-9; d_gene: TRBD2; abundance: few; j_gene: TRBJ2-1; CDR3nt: TGTGCCAGCAGCTGGGGACTAATAAATGAGCAGTTCTTC; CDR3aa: CASSWGLINEQFF
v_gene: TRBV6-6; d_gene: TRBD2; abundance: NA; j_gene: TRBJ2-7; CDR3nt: TGTGCCAGCAGGATAGCGGGAGGTTACGAGCAGTACTTC; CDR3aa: CASRIAGGYEQYF
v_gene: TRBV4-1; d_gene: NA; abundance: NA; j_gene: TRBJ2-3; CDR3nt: TGCGCCAGCAGCCAAGATGGTCGGCTTAGCCCAGATACGCAGTATTTT; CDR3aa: CASSQDGRLSPDTQYF
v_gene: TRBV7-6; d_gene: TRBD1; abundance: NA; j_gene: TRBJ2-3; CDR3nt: TGTGCCAGCAGCGAAGCACGGGACAGGGACCCAGATACGCAGTATTTT; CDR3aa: CASSEARDRDPDTQYF
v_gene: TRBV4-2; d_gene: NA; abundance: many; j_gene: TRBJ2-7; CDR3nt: TGTGCCAGCAGCCAAGGGGACCACGAGCAGTACTTC; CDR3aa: CASSQGDHEQYF
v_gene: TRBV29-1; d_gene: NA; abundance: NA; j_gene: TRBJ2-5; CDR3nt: TGCAGCGTTGTAGGGGGGGAGACCCAGTACTTC; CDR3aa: CSVVGGETQYF
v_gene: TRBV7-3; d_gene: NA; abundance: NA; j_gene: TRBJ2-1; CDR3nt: TGTGCCAGCGAGGGGAGTGATAATGAGCAGTTCTTC; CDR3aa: CASEGSDNEQFF
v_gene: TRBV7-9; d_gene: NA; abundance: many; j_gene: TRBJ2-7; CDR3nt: TGTGCCAGCAGCCCAAGGCCCTACGAGCAGTACTTC; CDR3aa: CASSPRPYEQYF
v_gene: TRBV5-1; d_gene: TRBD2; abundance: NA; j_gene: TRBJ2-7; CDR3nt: TGCGCCAGCAGCTTGACGGGACTAGCGAGGGAGCAGTACTTC; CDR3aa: CASSLTGLAREQYF
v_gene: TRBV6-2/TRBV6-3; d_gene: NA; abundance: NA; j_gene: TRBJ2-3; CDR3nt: TGTGCCAGCAGGGCGGACAGAGCTAGCACAGATACGAAGTATTTT; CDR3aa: CASRADRASTDTKYF
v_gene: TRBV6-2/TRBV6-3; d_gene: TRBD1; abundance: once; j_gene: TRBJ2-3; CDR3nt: TGTGCCAGCAGTTACTCGACTAGGGACAGGGGAGACACAGATACGCAGTATTTT; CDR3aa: CASSYSTRDRGDTDTQYF
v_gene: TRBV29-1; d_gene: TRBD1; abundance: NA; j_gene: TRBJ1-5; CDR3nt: TGCAGCGTTGGTCAGGGGGATCAGCCCCAGCATTTT; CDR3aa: CSVGQGDQPQHF
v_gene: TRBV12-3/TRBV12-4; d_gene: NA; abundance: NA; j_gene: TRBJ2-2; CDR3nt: TGTGCCAGCAGACCCGAGCACACCGGGGAGCTGTTTTTT; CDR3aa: CASRPEHTGELFF
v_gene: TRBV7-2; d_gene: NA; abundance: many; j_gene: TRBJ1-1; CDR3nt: TGTGCCAGCAGCTTTGGTCAGGGGAACACTGAAGCTTTCTTT; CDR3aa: CASSFGQGNTEAFF
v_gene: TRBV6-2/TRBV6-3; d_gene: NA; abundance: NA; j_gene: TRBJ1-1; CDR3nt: TGTGCCAGCACTACCGTAATAACAGCTAACACTGAAGCTTTCTTT; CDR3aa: CASTTVITANTEAFF
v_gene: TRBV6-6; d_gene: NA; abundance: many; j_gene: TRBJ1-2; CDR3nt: TGTGCCAGCAGTTACCGCCCGGATGGCGGTGGCTACACCTTC; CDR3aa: CASSYRPDGGGYTF
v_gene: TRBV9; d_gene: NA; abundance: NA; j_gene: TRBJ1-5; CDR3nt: TGTGCCAGCAGCGTATCAGGGCGAGGTCAGCCCCAGCATTTT; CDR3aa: CASSVSGRGQPQHF
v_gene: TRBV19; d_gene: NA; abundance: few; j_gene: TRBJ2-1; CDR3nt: TGTGCCAGTGGCCGGGAGCGTGTTAGCTCCTACAATGAGCAGTTCTTC; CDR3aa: CASGRERVSSYNEQFF
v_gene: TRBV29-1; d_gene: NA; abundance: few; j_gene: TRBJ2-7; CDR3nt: TGCAGCGTTGAAGGGTCGAGTTCCTACGAGCAGTACTTC; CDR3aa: CSVEGSSSYEQYF
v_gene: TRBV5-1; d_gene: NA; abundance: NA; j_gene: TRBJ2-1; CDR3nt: TGCGCCAACAGCTCCGGACTCTTGAGCTCCTACAATGAGCAGTTCTTC; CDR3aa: CANSSGLLSSYNEQFF
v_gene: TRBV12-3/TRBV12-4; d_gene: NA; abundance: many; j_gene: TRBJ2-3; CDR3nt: TGTGCCAGCACCCGTAGCGGCACAGATACGCAGTATTTT; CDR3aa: CASTRSGTDTQYF
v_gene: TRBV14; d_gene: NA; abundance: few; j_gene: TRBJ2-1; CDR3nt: TGTGCCAGCAGCCAGGCGACTTCCTACAATGAGCAGTTCTTC; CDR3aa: CASSQATSYNEQFF
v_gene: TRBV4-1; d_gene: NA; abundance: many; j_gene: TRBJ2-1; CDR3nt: TGCGCCAGCAGCCCCGGTCCTACGGGAGCCGGACTAAGGGGCAATGAGCAGTTCTTC; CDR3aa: CASSPGPTGAGLRGNEQFF
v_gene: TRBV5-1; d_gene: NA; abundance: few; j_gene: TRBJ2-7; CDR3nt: TGCGCCAGCAACACCGGAACAGGGTTCTACGAGCAGTACTTC; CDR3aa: CASNTGTGFYEQYF
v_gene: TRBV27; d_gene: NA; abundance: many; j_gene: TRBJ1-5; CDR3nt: TGTGCCAGCAGTTTGGGGTCCCAGCCTAGCAATCAGCCCCAGCATTTT; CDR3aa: CASSLGSQPSNQPQHF